The present TCR beta chain was sequenced within a study of OX40 agonist ivuxolimab in advanced cancers. The protocol was immunoSEQ multiplex PCR, while the TCRdb copy is restricted to in-frame clones and leaves out a portion. The profile shows about 59,000 clones, around 84% of them singletons. V dropped 4 bases and J dropped 3 bases, with 13 bases sitting between them. This CDR3 comprises 14 residues. The germline V gene encodes CDR1 SGHRS and CDR2 YFSETQ. The sequence came from an adult with an advanced solid tumor such as melanoma, head and neck, liver or kidney cancer. The rearrangement uses TRBV5-1 and TRBJ1-2; D call uncertain. The material sequenced was CD4+ or CD8+ T cells sorted from blood, taken in a trial of the OX40 agonist ivuxolimab. In nucleotides, the CDR3 is TGCGCCAGCAGCCCGTCGGGTGGGGACTATGGCTACACCTTC. This sequence encodes CASSPSGGDYGYTF.